The next 10 T cell receptor beta chains were all read from a single sample in a study of technical replicates of blood from a few donors. Sequencing used immunoSEQ multiplex PCR; TCRdb keeps in-frame clones, though not all of them. The sample consists of about 75,000 clones, approximately 97% of them appearing once. The sample consisted of T cells isolated from PBMCs. Every receptor here comes from a human donor in good health.

This clone turned up a few times. This sequence joins TRBV25-1 and TRBJ1-1, with TRBD1 identical over 8 bases. The CDR3 runs to 13 residues. Germline CDR1 and CDR2: MGHDK and SYGVNS. The trim removed 4 bases at V and 4 bases at J, leaving 2 bases unmatched. CDR3 nucleotides: TGTGCCAGCAGTGGGACAGGGACCACTGAAGCTTTCTTT. This sequence encodes CASSGTGTTEAFF.

The chain has TRBV7-9 and TRBJ2-7; weak D call: TRBD2 (6 bases). Germline-derived CDR1 and CDR2 are SEHNR and FQNEAQ (reference sequence). V lost 4 bases, J lost 7 bases, and 17 bases lay in between. This CDR3 contains 14 residues. The CDR3 DNA sequence: TGTGCCAGCAGCTATGGGAACCGGGCGGGGGAGCAGTACTTC. As protein: CASSYGNRAGEQYF. Full variable domain (rest looked up from reference TRBV7-9 and TRBJ2-7): DTGVSQNPRHKITKRGQNVTFRCDPISEHNRLYWYRQTLGQGPEFLTYFQNEAQLEKSRLLSDRFSAERPKGSFSTLEIQRTEQGDSAMYLCASSYGNRAGEQYFGPGTRLTVT.

The chain combines TRBV25-1 with TRBJ1-1; 7 bases are shared with TRBD1. This CDR3 is built from 15 residues. V trimming: 2 bases; J trimming: 6 bases; junction bases outside the gene matches: 9. CDR1 MGHDK and CDR2 SYGVNS come from the germline V gene. DNA of the CDR3: TGTGCCAGCAGTGAACTCGGGACAGTAGTTTCTGAAGCTTTCTTT. It translates to CASSELGTVVSEAFF.

The chain is built from TRBV10-1 and TRBJ2-5; a possible D gene is TRBD2 (7 bases). CDR3 length equals 14 residues. The V gene's germline CDR1 is WNHNN and CDR2 SYGVQD (reference sequence). V was trimmed by 5 bases and J by 4 bases, leaving 14 bases between them. The CDR3 bases are TGCGCCAGCAGTCCCGGGGGGCAAGGAGAGACCCAGTACTTC. As protein: CASSPGGQGETQYF.

This chain uses TRBV18 with TRBJ1-3; TRBD1 might be the D (6 bases). Germline CDR1 reads KGHSH; CDR2 reads LQKENI. There are 16 residues in the CDR3. Trimming shortened V by 5 bases and J by 4 bases, and 18 bases separated the two germline ends. CDR3 loop: CASSSGTSDSGNTIYF. The CDR3, as DNA: TGTGCCAGCTCATCCGGGACAAGTGACTCCGGAAACACCATATATTTT.

This clone was recorded once. The CDR3 sequence is CASSSPRDSFSYTF. Here the CDR3 DNA reads TGTGCCAGCAGTAGCCCCCGGGACAGTTTTTCCTACACCTTC. The V call is TRBV6-5, the J call TRBJ1-2, with 7 nucleotides matching TRBD1. This CDR3 region has 14 residues. CDR1 MNHEY and CDR2 SVGAGI come from the germline V gene. The trim removed 5 bases at V and 10 bases at J, leaving 13 bases unmatched.

The gene calls are TRBV29-1 and TRBJ2-3, with 9 positions matching TRBD1. Per the germline V gene, CDR1 is SQVTM and CDR2 is ANQGSEA. This CDR3 is built from 13 residues. V was pared by 3 bases and J by 6 bases, with 4 bases of the junction left unmatched. The CDR3 region has the DNA TGCAGCGTTGAGGGGACAGGGTCTGATACGCAGTATTTT. It yields the protein CSVEGTGSDTQYF.

This chain links TRBV4-1 with TRBJ1-2; 7 bases are shared with TRBD1. CDR1 is MGHRA and CDR2 is YSYEKL in the germline V gene. The CDR3 has 13 residues. Trimming cost V 4 bases and J 6 bases; bases outside gene matches: 5. CDR3 protein: CASSLDRANGYTF. In DNA form, the CDR3 reads TGCGCCAGCAGCCTTGACAGGGCAAATGGCTACACCTTC.

This sequence joins TRBV25-1 and TRBJ2-7; weak D call: TRBD2 (6 bases). The CDR3 runs 15 residues. V gave up 2 bases and J gave up 3 bases, with 14 bases separating them. From germline, CDR1 is MGHDK and CDR2 SYGVNS. The CDR3 nucleotides read TGTGCCAGCAGTGAAAGTATTGCGGGGATCTACGAGCAGTACTTC. This gives the protein CASSESIAGIYEQYF.

This chain uses TRBV7-6 with TRBJ2-3, with TRBD2 matching over 14 bases. Germline CDR1 SGHVS, CDR2 FNYEAQ. V lost 4 bases to trimming and J lost 5 bases; unmatched junction nucleotides: 8. The CDR3 is made up of 17 amino acids. DNA for the CDR3: TGTGCCAGCAGCTCCCCGGGACTAGCGGGAGTCGGAGATACGCAGTATTTT. Its translation: CASSSPGLAGVGDTQYF.